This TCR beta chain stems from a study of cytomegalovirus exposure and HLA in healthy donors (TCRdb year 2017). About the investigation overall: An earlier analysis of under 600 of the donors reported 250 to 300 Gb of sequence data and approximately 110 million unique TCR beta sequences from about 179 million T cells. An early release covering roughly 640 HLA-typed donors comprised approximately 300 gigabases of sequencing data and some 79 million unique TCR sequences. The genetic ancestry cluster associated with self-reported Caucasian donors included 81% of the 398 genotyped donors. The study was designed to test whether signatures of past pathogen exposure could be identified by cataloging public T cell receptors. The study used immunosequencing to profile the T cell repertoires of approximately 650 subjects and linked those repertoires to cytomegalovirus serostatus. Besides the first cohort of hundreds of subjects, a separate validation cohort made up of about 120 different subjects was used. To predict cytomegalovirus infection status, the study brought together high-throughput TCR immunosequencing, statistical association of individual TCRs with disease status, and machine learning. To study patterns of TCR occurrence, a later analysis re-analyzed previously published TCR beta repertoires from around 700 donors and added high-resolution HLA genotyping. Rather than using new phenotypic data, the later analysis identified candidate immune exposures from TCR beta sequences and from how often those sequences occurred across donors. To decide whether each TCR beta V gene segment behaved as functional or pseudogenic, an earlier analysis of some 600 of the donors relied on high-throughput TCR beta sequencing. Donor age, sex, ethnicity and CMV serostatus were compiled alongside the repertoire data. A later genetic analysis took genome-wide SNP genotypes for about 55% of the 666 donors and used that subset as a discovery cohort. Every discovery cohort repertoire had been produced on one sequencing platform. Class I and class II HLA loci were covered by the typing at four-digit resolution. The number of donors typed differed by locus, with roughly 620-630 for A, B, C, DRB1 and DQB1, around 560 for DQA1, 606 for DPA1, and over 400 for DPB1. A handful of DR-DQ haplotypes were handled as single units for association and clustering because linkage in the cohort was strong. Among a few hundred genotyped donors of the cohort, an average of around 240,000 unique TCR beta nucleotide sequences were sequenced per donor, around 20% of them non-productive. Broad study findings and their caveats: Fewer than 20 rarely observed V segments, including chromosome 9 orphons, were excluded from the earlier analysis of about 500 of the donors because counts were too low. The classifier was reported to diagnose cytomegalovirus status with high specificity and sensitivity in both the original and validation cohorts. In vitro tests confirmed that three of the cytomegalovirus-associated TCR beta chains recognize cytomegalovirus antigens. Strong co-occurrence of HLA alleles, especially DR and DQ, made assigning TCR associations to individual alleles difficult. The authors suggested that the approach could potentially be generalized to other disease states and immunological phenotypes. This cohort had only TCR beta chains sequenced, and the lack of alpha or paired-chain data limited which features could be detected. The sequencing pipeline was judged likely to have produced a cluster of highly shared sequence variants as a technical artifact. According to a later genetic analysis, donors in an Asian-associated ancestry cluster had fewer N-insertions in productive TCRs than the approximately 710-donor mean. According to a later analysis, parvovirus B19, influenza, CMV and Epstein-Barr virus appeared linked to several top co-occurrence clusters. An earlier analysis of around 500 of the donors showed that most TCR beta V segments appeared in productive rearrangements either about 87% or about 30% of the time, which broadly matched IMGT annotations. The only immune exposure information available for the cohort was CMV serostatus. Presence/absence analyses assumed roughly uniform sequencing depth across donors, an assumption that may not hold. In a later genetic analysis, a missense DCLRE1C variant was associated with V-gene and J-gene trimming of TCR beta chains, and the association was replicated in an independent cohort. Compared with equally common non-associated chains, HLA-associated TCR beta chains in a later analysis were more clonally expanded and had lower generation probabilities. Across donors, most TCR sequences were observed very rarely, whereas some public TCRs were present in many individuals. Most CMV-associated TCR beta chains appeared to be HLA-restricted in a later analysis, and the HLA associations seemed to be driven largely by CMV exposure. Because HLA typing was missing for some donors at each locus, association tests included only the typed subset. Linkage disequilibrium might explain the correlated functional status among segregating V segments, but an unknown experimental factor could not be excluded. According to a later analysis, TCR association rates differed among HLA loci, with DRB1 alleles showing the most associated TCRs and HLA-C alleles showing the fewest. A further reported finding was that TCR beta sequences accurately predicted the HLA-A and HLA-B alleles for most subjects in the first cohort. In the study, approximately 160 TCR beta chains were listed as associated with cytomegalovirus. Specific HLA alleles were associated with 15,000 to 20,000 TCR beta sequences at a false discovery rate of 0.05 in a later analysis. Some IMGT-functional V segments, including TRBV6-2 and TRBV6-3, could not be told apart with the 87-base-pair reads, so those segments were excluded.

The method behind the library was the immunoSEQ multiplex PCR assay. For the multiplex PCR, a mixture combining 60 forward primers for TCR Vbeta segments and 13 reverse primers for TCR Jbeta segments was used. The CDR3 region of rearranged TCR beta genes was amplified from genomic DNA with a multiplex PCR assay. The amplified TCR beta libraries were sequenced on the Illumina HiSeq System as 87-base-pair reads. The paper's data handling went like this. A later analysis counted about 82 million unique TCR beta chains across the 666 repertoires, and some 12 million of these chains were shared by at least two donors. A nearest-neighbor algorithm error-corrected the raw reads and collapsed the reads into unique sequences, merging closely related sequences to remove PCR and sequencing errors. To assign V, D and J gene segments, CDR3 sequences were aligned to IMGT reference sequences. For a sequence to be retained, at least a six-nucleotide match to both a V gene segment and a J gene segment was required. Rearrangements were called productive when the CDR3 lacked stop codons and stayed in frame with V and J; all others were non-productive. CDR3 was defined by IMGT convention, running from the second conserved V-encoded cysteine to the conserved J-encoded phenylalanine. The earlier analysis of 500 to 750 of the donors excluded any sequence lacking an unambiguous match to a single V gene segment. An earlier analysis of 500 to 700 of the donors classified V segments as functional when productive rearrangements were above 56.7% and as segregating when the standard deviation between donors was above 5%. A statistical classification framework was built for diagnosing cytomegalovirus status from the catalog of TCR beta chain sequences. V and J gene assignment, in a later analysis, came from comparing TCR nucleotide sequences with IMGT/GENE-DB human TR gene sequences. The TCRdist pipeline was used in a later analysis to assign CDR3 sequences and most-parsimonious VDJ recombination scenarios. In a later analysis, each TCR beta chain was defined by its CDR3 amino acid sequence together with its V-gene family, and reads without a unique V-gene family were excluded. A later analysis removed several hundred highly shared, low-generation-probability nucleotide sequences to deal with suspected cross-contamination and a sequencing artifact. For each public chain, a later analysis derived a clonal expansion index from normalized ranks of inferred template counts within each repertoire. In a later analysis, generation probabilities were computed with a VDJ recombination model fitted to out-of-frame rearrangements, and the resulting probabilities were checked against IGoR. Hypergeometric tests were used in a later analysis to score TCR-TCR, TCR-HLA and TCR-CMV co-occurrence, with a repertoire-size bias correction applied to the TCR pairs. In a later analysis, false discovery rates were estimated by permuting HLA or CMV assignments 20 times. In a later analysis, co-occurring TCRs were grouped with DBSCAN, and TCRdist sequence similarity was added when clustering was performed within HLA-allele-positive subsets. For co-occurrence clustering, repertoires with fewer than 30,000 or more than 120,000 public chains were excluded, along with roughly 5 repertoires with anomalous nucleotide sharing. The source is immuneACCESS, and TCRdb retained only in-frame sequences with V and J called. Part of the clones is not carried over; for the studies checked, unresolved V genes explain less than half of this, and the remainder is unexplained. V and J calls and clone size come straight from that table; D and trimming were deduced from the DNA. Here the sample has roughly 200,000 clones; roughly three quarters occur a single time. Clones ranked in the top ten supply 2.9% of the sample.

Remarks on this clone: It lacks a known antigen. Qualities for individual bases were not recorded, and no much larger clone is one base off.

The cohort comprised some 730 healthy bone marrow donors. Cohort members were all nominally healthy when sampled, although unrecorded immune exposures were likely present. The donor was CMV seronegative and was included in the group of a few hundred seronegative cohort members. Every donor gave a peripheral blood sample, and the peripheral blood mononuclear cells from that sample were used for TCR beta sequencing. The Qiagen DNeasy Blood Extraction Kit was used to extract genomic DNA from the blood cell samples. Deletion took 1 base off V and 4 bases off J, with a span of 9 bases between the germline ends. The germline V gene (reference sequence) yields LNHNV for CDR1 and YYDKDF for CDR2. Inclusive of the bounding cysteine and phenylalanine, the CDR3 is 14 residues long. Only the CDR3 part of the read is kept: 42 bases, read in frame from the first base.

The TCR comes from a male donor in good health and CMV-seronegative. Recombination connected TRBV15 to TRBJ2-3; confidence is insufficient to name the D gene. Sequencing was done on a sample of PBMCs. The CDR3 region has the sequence CATSRGPSADTQYF. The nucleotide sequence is TGTGCCACCAGCAGAGGCCCTTCGGCAGATACGCAGTATTTT.